Listed here are 12 T cell receptor beta chains from one sample, sequenced in a study of blood T cells in healthy people across ages. Then a second PCR, running roughly 7 to 11 cycles, was carried out with a sample-barcoded 5' primer and a J-beta primer mix. TCRdb redid the calling of the 5' RACE reads with MiXCR, one entry per CDR3 protein. The sample lists about 580,000 distinct CDR3 sequences, more than 45% occurring once. Material for sequencing was blood. These receptors all come from a man aged 80 or over in good health.

This clonotype was seen at least ten times. This chain links TRBV7-9 with TRBJ2-1, with 16 bases fitting TRBD2. V trimming: 8 bases; J trimming: 13 bases; junction bases outside the gene matches: 11. The CDR3 has 15 residues. Germline CDR1 SEHNR, CDR2 FQNEAQ (reference sequence). CDR3: CASHFGTSGRASQFF. The CDR3, as DNA: TGTGCCAGCCACTTCGGGACTAGCGGGAGGGCCTCCCAGTTCTTC.

The CDR3 DNA reads TGCAGTGCTAGGTGGGGCACAGATACGCAGTATTTT. Translated: CSARWGTDTQYF. The V and J genes are TRBV20-1 and TRBJ2-3; D is ambiguous. CDR3 length equals 12 residues. Germline CDR1 reads DFQATT; CDR2 reads SNEGSKA (reference sequence). Trimming left V 3 bases short and J 1 base short, with 5 bases between.

Points on this clonotype: Relative to the germline gene, one junction end is altered; a read error may explain this. The CDR3: CATRRTNTEAFF. The DNA for the CDR3 is TGTGCCACCCGCAGAACAAACACTGAAGCTTTCTTT. V and J are TRBV15 and TRBJ1-1; D unclear. There are 12 residues in the CDR3. CDR1 LNHNV and CDR2 YYDKDF come from the germline V gene (reference sequence).

The CDR3 DNA is TGTGCCAGCTCACCAAAGGGACTAGCGGGAGACGAGCAGTACTTC. Residues: CASSPKGLAGDEQYF. The chain joins TRBV18 to TRBJ2-7; TRBD2 matches 14 bases. Looked up from germline, CDR1 is KGHSH and CDR2 is LQKENI. The CDR3 loop spans 15 amino acids. With V trimmed by 2 bases and J by 5 bases, 2 bases remained unmatched.

This rearrangement joins TRBV6-5 to TRBJ2-1; weak D call: TRBD2 (5 bases). The CDR3 covers 15 residues. Deletions cut 0 bases from V and 3 bases from J, with 9 bases between. CDR1 and CDR2 from the germline V gene are MNHEY and SVGAGI. The CDR3 loop is CASSYSYRGYNEQFF. The CDR3 DNA follows: TGTGCCAGCAGTTACTCATACCGGGGCTACAATGAGCAGTTCTTC.

The chain combines TRBV11-2 with TRBJ2-5; TRBD2 matches at 7 bases. The DNA end lines up better with TRBJ2-7; the J call may be wrong. The CDR3 extends over 14 amino acids. Germline V gives CDR1 SGHAT, CDR2 FQNNGV. The CDR3 sequence: CASSNRDYPYEQYF. CDR3 DNA: TGTGCCAGCAGCAACCGGGACTACCCCTACGAGCAGTACTTC.

On this clonotype itself: One end of the junction varies from germline; a read error may be responsible. This chain uses TRBV7-2 with TRBJ2-1; 7 positions match TRBD2. There are 17 residues in the CDR3. CDR1 is SGHTA and CDR2 is FQGNSA in the germline V gene. CDR3 region: CASGLASGGVAYNEQFF. CDR3 nucleotides: TGTGCCAGCGGCTTAGCATCGGGGGGTGTAGCCTACAATGAGCAGTTCTTC.

V is TRBV20-1 and J is TRBJ2-2; D is unresolved. This CDR3 has 13 residues. V was pared by 5 bases and J by 3 bases, with 10 bases between. Per the germline V gene, CDR1 is DFQATT and CDR2 is SNEGSKA (reference sequence). The CDR3 spells CSALARDTGELFF. In DNA form, the CDR3 reads TGCAGTGCTCTGGCGCGTGACACCGGGGAGCTGTTTTTT.

To note about this clonotype: This may come from a read error, since a much larger clone is one base off. As DNA, the CDR3 is TGTGCCAGCAGCCCAGGTGGGGATCCGCCCCAGCATTTT. It specifies CASSPGGDPPQHF. The chain links TRBV7-9 to TRBJ1-5; D unresolved. V was pared by 5 bases and J by 9 bases, with 14 bases between. Germline assignment: CDR1 SEHNR and CDR2 FQNEAQ (reference sequence). The CDR3 is made up of 13 amino acids.

This chain connects TRBV2 to TRBJ2-1; D is perhaps TRBD1 or TRBD2 (5 bases each). V lost 7 bases and J lost 3, with 13 bases in between. The CDR3 runs 14 residues. CDR1 is SNHLY, CDR2 FYNNEI, per germline. The CDR3 loop is CASMTADYYNEQFF. CDR3 nucleotides: TGTGCCAGCATGACAGCGGATTACTACAATGAGCAGTTCTTC.

This clonotype was counted only a few times. The chain couples TRBV4-3 to TRBJ2-7; TRBD1 is a possible D gene (5 bases). The CDR3 spans 15 residues. The germline CDR1 and CDR2 sequences are LGHNA and YSLEER. Trimming left V 0 bases short and J 4 bases short, with 13 bases between. CDR3 residues: CASSQEPGIPYEQYF. For the CDR3, the DNA is TGCGCCAGCAGCCAAGAGCCAGGGATTCCGTACGAGCAGTACTTC.

The chain combines TRBV5-1 with TRBJ2-3; D uncertain. Germline CDR1 reads SGHRS; CDR2 reads YFSETQ. V was cut by 5 bases and J by 0 bases, with 10 bases left in between. This CDR3 region has 14 residues. The CDR3 DNA is TGCGCCAGCAGACCACAGACTAGCACAGATACGCAGTATTTT. Its translation is CASRPQTSTDTQYF.